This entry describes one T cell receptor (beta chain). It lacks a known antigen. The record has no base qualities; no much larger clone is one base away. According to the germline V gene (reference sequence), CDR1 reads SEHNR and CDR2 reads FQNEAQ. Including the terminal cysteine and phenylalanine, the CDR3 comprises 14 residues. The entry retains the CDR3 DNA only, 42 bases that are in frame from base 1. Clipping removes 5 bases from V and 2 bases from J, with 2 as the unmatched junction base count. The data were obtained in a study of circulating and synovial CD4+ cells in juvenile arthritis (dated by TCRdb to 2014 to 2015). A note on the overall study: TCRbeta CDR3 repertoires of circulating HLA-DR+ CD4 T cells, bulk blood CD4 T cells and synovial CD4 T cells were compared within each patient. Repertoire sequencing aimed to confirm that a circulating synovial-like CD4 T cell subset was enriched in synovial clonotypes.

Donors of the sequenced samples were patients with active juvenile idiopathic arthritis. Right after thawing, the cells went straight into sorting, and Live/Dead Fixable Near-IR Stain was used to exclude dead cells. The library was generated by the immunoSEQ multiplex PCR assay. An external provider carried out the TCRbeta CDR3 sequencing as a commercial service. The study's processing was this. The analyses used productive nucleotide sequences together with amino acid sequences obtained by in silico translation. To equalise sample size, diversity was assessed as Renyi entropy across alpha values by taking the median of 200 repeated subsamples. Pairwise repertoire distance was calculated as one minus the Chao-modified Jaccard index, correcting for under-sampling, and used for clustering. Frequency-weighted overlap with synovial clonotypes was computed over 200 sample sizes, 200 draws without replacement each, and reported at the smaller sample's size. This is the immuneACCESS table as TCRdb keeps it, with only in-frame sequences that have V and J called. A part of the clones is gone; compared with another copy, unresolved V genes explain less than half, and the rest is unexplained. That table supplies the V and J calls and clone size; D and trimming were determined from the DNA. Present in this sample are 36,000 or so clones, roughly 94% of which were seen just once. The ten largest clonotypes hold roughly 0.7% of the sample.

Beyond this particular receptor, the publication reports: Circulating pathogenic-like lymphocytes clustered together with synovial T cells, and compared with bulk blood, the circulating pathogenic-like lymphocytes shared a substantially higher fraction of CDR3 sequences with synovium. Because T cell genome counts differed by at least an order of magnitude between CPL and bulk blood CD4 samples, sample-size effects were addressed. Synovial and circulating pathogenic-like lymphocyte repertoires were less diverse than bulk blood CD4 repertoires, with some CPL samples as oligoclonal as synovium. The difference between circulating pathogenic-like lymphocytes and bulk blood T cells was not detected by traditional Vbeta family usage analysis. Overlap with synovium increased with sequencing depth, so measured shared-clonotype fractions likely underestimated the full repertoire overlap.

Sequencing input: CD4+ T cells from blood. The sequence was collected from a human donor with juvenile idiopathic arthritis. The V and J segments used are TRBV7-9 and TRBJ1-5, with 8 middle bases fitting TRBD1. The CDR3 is CASSLTGGNQPQHF. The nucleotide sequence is TGTGCCAGCAGCCTGACAGGGGGCAATCAGCCCCAGCATTTT.